Listed below are T cell receptor beta chains from one sample, sequenced in a study of T cells after yellow fever vaccination. MiXCR, run by TCRdb on the 5' RACE reads, gives a single entry per CDR3 protein. The table records more than 300,000 distinct CDR3 sequences, around 4.5% of them present only once. The material sequenced was PBMCs, taken 15 days after the yellow fever booster vaccination. The receptors were sampled from a young man who received the YFV17D yellow fever vaccine. Both conserved end residues are part of each CDR3. D genes are given only for firm matches. Size tells how often a clone was seen (once, few, many) or the class of an expanded clone, and some rows leave it out.

many	.	TRBJ1-3	TRBV12-3/TRBV12-4	TGTGCCAGCAGTAAGCCTCGGGGCCCAAGCTCTGGAAACACCATATATTTT	CASSKPRGPSSGNTIYF
few	.	TRBJ2-6	TRBV5-1	TGCGCCAGCAGCCGGTCCGGGCCAATCGGCACTGGGGCCAACGTCCTGACTTTC	CASSRSGPIGTGANVLTF
.	.	TRBJ2-2	TRBV7-3	TGTGCCAGCAGCCAACAGGGCTCGGTAACCGGGGAGCTGTTTTTT	CASSQQGSVTGELFF
many	.	TRBJ1-2	TRBV6-6	TGTGCCAGTTATGGCTACACCTTC	CASYGYTF
many	.	TRBJ2-5	TRBV10-2	TGCGCCAGCAGTGAGTCACGGGAGACCCAGTACTTC	CASSESRETQYF
many	TRBD2	TRBJ2-2	TRBV6-5	TGTGCCAGCAGTTTTAGGGGAGGGGACACCGGGGAGCTGTTTTTT	CASSFRGGDTGELFF
many	.	TRBJ2-1	TRBV20-1	TGCAGTGCACCCAGGGGGGGAAACAATGAGCAGTTCTTC	CSAPRGGNNEQFF
many	.	TRBJ2-3	TRBV7-3	TGTGCCAGCAGCTCACGGGTCACAGATACGCAGTATTTT	CASSSRVTDTQYF
.	TRBD2	TRBJ2-1	TRBV20-1	TGCAGTGCTAGAGGATGGTCTAGCGGGGGGGCACTGTCGGGCTACAATGAGCAGTTCTTC	CSARGWSSGGALSGYNEQFF
.	.	TRBJ1-5	TRBV21-1	TGTGCCAGCAGCAATACCCGATTTGGACAGTCGTGGACAGGTCAGCCCCAGCATTTT	CASSNTRFGQSWTGQPQHF
few	TRBD1	TRBJ2-5	TRBV4-1	TGCGCCAGCAGCTACCTACAGGGGCAAGAGACCCAGTACTTC	CASSYLQGQETQYF
few	.	TRBJ2-4	TRBV3-1	TGTGCCAGCAGCCAAGATGTCAGGGATGGTCTATCATCGAGCATTCAGTACTTC	CASSQDVRDGLSSSIQYF
many	TRBD2	TRBJ2-3	TRBV5-1	TGCGCCAGCAGCTCCGGACTAGCGGGGGTGAAGTCAGATACGCAGTATTTT	CASSSGLAGVKSDTQYF
many	.	TRBJ1-4	TRBV20-1	TGCAGTGCCAGATTTCAGACTAATGAAAAACTGTTTTTT	CSARFQTNEKLFF
.	.	TRBJ1-2	TRBV10-2	TGCGCCAGCAGTGAGAAAACAGACTATGGCTACACCTTC	CASSEKTDYGYTF
few	TRBD1	TRBJ2-2	TRBV18	TGTGCCAGCTCAGTGGGACAGACTAACACCGGGGAGCTGTTTTTT	CASSVGQTNTGELFF
few	.	TRBJ2-1	TRBV5-6	TGTGCCAGCAGCTTGGGGGCGGGGCCCTCAGGGGAGCAGTTCTTC	CASSLGAGPSGEQFF
few	.	TRBJ1-2	TRBV4-2	TGTGCCAGCAGCCAAGCGGTATTTGGTATGGAGGGATTGCATGGCTACACCTTC	CASSQAVFGMEGLHGYTF
many	TRBD2	TRBJ2-3	TRBV5-5	TGTGCCAGCAGCTTGGATTTCGGGAGGTTGTATTTT	CASSLDFGRLYF
many	.	TRBJ2-5	TRBV4-3	TGCGCCAGCAGCCAAGGAGTACACGAAGAGACCCAGTACTTC	CASSQGVHEETQYF
few	.	TRBJ1-2	TRBV10-3	TGTGCCATCAAAGAAGCGGAGGGGAGACCCAGATCAAACTATGGCTACACCTTC	CAIKEAEGRPRSNYGYTF
.	.	TRBJ1-1	TRBV7-6	TGTGCCAGCAGCCCAGTGGGGGCGTGGGGTGACACTGAAGCTTTCTTT	CASSPVGAWGDTEAFF
.	TRBD2	TRBJ2-1	TRBV11-2	TGTGCCAGCAGCCCAATTGGACTAGCGGGGAGAAGGTACAATGAGCAGTTCTTC	CASSPIGLAGRRYNEQFF
.	.	TRBJ2-1	TRBV3-1	TGTGCCAGCAGCCAAGAAATTAGTCGGGGAGAGCAGTTCTTC	CASSQEISRGEQFF
many	TRBD2	TRBJ2-1	TRBV20-1	TGCAGTGCTAGACAGGACACCTTTGGCCGAGGGGAGCTGGCGGGGGGTTCCTACAATGAGCAGTTCTTC	CSARQDTFGRGELAGGSYNEQFF
.	TRBD2	TRBJ2-3	TRBV12-3/TRBV12-4	TGTGCCAGCAGGATGACGGGGGGGCTAAGAGATACGCAGTATTTT	CASRMTGGLRDTQYF
.	TRBD1	TRBJ2-5	TRBV5-1	TGCGCCAGCAGCTTGGGGGACAGGGAGGCAGAGACCCAGTACTTC	CASSLGDREAETQYF
few	TRBD1	TRBJ2-7	TRBV7-3	TGTGCCAGCAGCCCAACCTGGGACAGGGGACTCTACGAGCAGTACTTC	CASSPTWDRGLYEQYF
few	.	TRBJ2-3	TRBV29-1	TGCAGCGGCGAGCGCCCCACAGATACGCAGTATTTT	CSGERPTDTQYF
few	.	TRBJ1-5	TRBV19	TGTGCCAGTAAGGCGGGAGCCCAGCCCCAGCATTTT	CASKAGAQPQHF
.	.	TRBJ2-7	TRBV30	TGTGCCTGGAGTGTTCTGGAAGGCGAGCAGTACTTC	CAWSVLEGEQYF
.	.	TRBJ2-2	TRBV7-2	TGTGCCAGCAGCAACAGACTCCGGGACACCGGGGAGCTGTTTTTT	CASSNRLRDTGELFF
few	TRBD1	TRBJ1-3	TRBV27	TGTGCCACGCGACCGGGACAGTCTGGAAACACCATATATTTT	CATRPGQSGNTIYF
many	TRBD2	TRBJ2-4	TRBV4-3	TGCGCCAGCAGCCAAGTCGGGGGGGCCCCCCAGTACTTC	CASSQVGGAPQYF
.	.	TRBJ1-4	TRBV5-5	TGTGCCAGCAGCCAAGGGACCATAAGTATTGAAAAACTGTTTTTT	CASSQGTISIEKLFF
many	TRBD1	TRBJ1-1	TRBV5-6	TGTGCCAGCAGCTTAGGGGGCTTAGTCCTCGAAGCTTTCTTT	CASSLGGLVLEAFF
few	.	TRBJ2-3	TRBV24-1	TGTGCCACCAGTGCCACCCCCGGAGGGCTTGATGATACGCAGTATTTT	CATSATPGGLDDTQYF
many	TRBD1	TRBJ2-1	TRBV6-6	TGTGCCAGCAGTTACGGGCCGGGACAGGGGACGAATGAGCAGTTCTTC	CASSYGPGQGTNEQFF
.	TRBD1	TRBJ1-5	TRBV20-1	TGCAGTGCTAGAGTTCTACAGGGGGCAGATCAGCCCCAGCATTTT	CSARVLQGADQPQHF
.	.	TRBJ2-7	TRBV20-1	TGCAGTGCTAGAGATCAACGGGCAGGCTCCTACGAGCAGTACTTC	CSARDQRAGSYEQYF
.	TRBD2	TRBJ2-2	TRBV4-2	TGTGCCACGGGGGGGGGGTACACCGGGGAGCTGTTTTTT	CATGGGYTGELFF
.	TRBD1	TRBJ1-1	TRBV20-1	TGCAGTGCTAGAGGAGGGACAGGGAGGGCTGAAGCTTTCTTT	CSARGGTGRAEAFF